This T cell receptor (beta chain) was documented in a study of PD-L1 blockade in urothelial cancer. Using immunoSEQ multiplex PCR, the repertoire was profiled, and TCRdb retains in-frame clones only, with some absent. In the table there are some 56,000 clones, over 75% of which are singletons. V trimming: 4 bases; J trimming: 7 bases; junction bases outside the gene matches: 10. Germline V gives CDR1 SGHKS, CDR2 YYEKEE (reference sequence). The length of the CDR3 is 14 residues. Noted time point: pretreatment peripheral blood. The TCR originated in an older man with urothelial cancer. This specimen consisted of PBMCs, obtained around atezolizumab (anti-PD-L1) treatment. The chain employs TRBV5-5 and TRBJ2-7; TRBD1 aligns across 8 bases. The chain's CDR3 is CASSANRGRREQYF. In nucleotides, the CDR3 is TGTGCCAGCAGCGCCAACAGGGGGAGAAGGGAGCAGTACTTC.